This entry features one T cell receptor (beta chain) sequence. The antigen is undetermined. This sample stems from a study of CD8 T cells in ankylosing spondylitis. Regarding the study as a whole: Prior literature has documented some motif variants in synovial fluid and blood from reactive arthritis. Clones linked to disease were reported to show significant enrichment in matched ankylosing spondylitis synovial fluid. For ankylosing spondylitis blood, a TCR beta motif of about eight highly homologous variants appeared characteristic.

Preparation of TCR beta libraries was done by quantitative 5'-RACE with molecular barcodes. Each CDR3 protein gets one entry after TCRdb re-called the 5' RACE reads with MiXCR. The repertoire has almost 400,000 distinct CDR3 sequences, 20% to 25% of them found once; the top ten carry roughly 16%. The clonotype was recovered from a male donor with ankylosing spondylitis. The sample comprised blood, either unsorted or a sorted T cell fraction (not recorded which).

The CDR3 protein is CASRWTGESSYEQYF. Written as DNA, the CDR3 is TGTGCCAGCAGGTGGACAGGAGAGAGCTCCTACGAGCAGTACTTC. The chain links TRBV27 to TRBJ2-7; TRBD1 matches 7 bases. Germline CDR1 and CDR2: MNHEY and SMNVEV (reference sequence). CDR3 length equals 15 residues. J was trimmed by 0 bases and V by 6 bases; bases with no gene match: 8.